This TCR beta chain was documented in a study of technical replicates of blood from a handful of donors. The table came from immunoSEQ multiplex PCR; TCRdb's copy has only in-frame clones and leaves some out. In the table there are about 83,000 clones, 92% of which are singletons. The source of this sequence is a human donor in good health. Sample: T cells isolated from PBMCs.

As DNA, the CDR3 is TGTGCCAGCAGCCTAGGGACAGGCTATGGCTACACCTTC. Its translation: CASSLGTGYGYTF. The gene calls are TRBV7-9 and TRBJ1-2; TRBD1 aligns across 8 bases. The junction had 3 bases not matched to a gene; V was cut back by 5 bases and J by 4 bases. This CDR3 is built from 13 residues. Germline CDR1 reads SEHNR; CDR2 reads FQNEAQ (reference sequence).